The clone carrying this T cell receptor (beta chain) came up a few times. Antigen: not known. The V end lost 1 base, the J end lost 3 bases, and 16 bases lay between the germline ends. This CDR3 has 16 residues. Per germline, CDR1 SEHNR and CDR2 FQNEAQ (reference sequence). This specimen comes from a study of identical twins' blood T cells. Study-wide context: Approximately 50 million reads came from about twelve libraries, six alpha, six beta.

General observations from the study: Shared CDR3 clonotype counts between two donors mainly tracked the product of their cloneset sizes, twins included. Twins shared more top CDR3 clonotypes than unrelated donors did.

In the authors' workflow: Clonotypes per individual ranged from about 100,000 to nearly 550,000. Each CDR3 protein is one row after TCRdb ran MiXCR on the 5' RACE reads. The V and J calls were determined by TCRdb, not by the authors. The sample shows 300,000 to 400,000 distinct CDR3 sequences, roughly 30% of them seen only once. Material for sequencing was PBMCs. The chain employs TRBV7-9 and TRBJ2-7; perhaps D is TRBD1 or TRBD2 (5 bases each). This TCR derives from a woman aged 18-49 years in good health. The CDR3 region has the DNA TGTGCCAGCAGCTTAGAGATGGGACCGGTCGTCTACGAGCAGTACTTC. Translation: CASSLEMGPVVYEQYF.